This T cell receptor (beta chain) was sequenced for a study of T cells expressing NK-cell markers. Study-wide background: From sorted CD3+CD56+NKG2C+, CD3+CD56+NKG2C- and CD3+CD56-NKG2C+ T cells came the TCR beta repertoires.

The CDR3 sequence is 14 residues long. Germline assignment: CDR1 SQVTM and CDR2 ANQGSEA. TCRdb re-analyzed the 5' RACE reads; it lists each CDR3 protein once, without DNA. This sample lists about 390,000 distinct CDR3 sequences; its ten largest clones have around 10%. Sequenced sample: blood T cells: a sorted CD56 or NKG2C T cell subset, CD4+ or CD8+ T cells, or bulk PBMC T cells (not recorded which). This receptor was obtained from a woman in her 50s in good health. This sequence joins TRBV29-1 and TRBJ2-7; checking the TCRdb D call of TRBD1 is not possible without DNA. CDR3 region: CSVTGTGDLYEQYF.